This T cell receptor beta chain comes out of a study of monozygotic twins with inflammatory bowel disease. Regarding the study as a whole: Diversity of TCRbeta measured by inverse Simpson was lower in IBD patients than in healthy co-twins. No separation of different T cell subtypes was possible.

CDR3 length: 15 amino acids. The germline gives CDR1 SGHVS, CDR2 FQNEAQ. For this clonotype: Its antigen is as yet unknown.

TCRdb reprocessed the 5' RACE reads and keeps a single row for each CDR3 protein, giving no DNA. The table lists about 330,000 distinct CDR3 sequences. The rearrangement joins TRBV7-8 to TRBJ1-5; checking the TCRdb D call of TRBD1 is not possible without DNA. This receptor was identified in a human donor with ulcerative colitis or Crohn's disease, or a healthy co-twin of an affected twin (not recorded which). The material sequenced was blood. The CDR3 is CASSLVAGGNQPQHF.